This T cell receptor beta chain was observed in a study of cytomegalovirus exposure and HLA in healthy donors. Overall study context: Earlier findings included over 90 million unique TCR beta sequences obtained from 150 million to 200 million T cells.

This clone has more than one count but fewer than ten. Its antigen is as yet unknown. With 60 Vbeta and 13 Jbeta primers, the PCR was carried out. Sequencing used immunoSEQ multiplex PCR; TCRdb keeps in-frame clones, though not all of them. The sample includes roughly 140,000 clones, around 60% of them seen just once. Study-level points and caveats: Equally common other TCR beta chains were less clonally expanded than HLA-associated ones, a later analysis found.

The V segment lost 7 bases and the J segment 4 bases; nucleotides outside the gene matches: 7. The germline CDR1 and CDR2 sequences are SGHRS and YFSETQ. The CDR3 is 14 amino acids. This sequence joins TRBV5-1 and TRBJ2-1, with TRBD2 matching 8 bases. The sequenced material came from PBMCs. This clonotype was sampled from a woman aged 60-75 years in good health and CMV-seropositive. CDR3 nucleotides: TGCGCCAGCGCGTTGCCGGGAGGGTACAATGAGCAGTTCTTC. Translation gives CASALPGGYNEQFF.